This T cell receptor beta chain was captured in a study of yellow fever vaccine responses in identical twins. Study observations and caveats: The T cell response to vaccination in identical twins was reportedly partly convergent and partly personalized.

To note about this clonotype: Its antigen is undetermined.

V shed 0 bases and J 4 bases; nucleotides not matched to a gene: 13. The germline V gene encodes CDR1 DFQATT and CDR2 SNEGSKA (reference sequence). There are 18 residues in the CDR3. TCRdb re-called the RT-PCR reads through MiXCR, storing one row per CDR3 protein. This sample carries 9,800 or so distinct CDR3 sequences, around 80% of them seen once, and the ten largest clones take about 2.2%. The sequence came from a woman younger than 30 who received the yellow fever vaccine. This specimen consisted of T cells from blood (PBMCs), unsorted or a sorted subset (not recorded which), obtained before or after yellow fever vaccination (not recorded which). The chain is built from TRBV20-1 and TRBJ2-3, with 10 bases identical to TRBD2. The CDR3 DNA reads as TGCAGTGCTAGAGATGTTTCATCTAGCGGGAGTTTGGCAGATACGCAGTATTTT. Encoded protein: CSARDVSSSGSLADTQYF.